A selection of T cell receptor beta chains follows, all from one sample in a study of blood T cells in healthy people across ages. TCRdb redid the calling of the 5' RACE reads with MiXCR, one entry per CDR3 protein. The table lists 710,000 or so distinct CDR3 sequences, less than 40% of them singletons, with 15% in the top ten. The sample consisted of blood. The receptors were gathered from a woman of 80 years or more in good health. Both conserved end residues are part of each CDR3. The D gene is left open where the match is weak. The size of a clone is reported for some rows only, either as once, few or many, or as a class for expanded clones.

clone_size: .
cdr3_length: 12
j_call: TRBJ1-5
d_call: .
v_call: TRBV24-1
cdr3_nt: TGTGCCACCAGTGACTCATCTCAGCCCCAGCATTTT
cdr3_aa: CATSDSSQPQHF

clone_size: .
cdr3_length: 16
j_call: TRBJ2-1
d_call: .
v_call: TRBV6-2/TRBV6-3
cdr3_nt: TGTGCCAGCAGTTACTCCGCAGGGTGGGTGGAGAATGAGCAGTTCTTC
cdr3_aa: CASSYSAGWVENEQFF

clone_size: few
cdr3_length: 17
j_call: TRBJ2-2
d_call: TRBD1
v_call: TRBV27
cdr3_nt: TGTGCCAGCAGGAAGACCGGGACAGGGGGCCGATACGGGGAGCTGTTTTTT
cdr3_aa: CASRKTGTGGRYGELFF

clone_size: few
cdr3_length: 17
j_call: TRBJ2-2
d_call: TRBD1
v_call: TRBV5-1
cdr3_nt: TGCGCCAGCAGCTTAAAACCTCCGGGACAGGGAACCGGGGAGTTGTTTTTT
cdr3_aa: CASSLKPPGQGTGELFF

clone_size: many
cdr3_length: 10
j_call: TRBJ2-5
d_call: .
v_call: TRBV7-2
cdr3_nt: TGTGCCAGCCCCAGGGAGACCCAGTACTTC
cdr3_aa: CASPRETQYF

clone_size: .
cdr3_length: 12
j_call: TRBJ1-1
d_call: TRBD1
v_call: TRBV7-8
cdr3_nt: TGTGCCAGCAGCCATGTAACAGGGGGAGCTTTCTTT
cdr3_aa: CASSHVTGGAFF

clone_size: .
cdr3_length: 15
j_call: TRBJ2-5
d_call: .
v_call: TRBV3-1
cdr3_nt: TGTGCCAGCAGCCCTAGAGTGACGGGAAAAGAGACCCAGTACTTC
cdr3_aa: CASSPRVTGKETQYF

clone_size: .
cdr3_length: 15
j_call: TRBJ2-1
d_call: .
v_call: TRBV7-2
cdr3_nt: TGTGCCAGCAGCCCCACAGGGCGGTCCTACAATGAGCAGTTCTTC
cdr3_aa: CASSPTGRSYNEQFF

clone_size: many
cdr3_length: 15
j_call: TRBJ2-3
d_call: .
v_call: TRBV11-3
cdr3_nt: TGTGCCAGCAGCTCAGGACCGGGGGGCGCAGATACGCAGTATTTT
cdr3_aa: CASSSGPGGADTQYF

clone_size: .
cdr3_length: 15
j_call: TRBJ1-1
d_call: .
v_call: TRBV7-8
cdr3_nt: TGTGCCAGCAGTTTGGAGAGGTGGGGGAACACTGAAGCTTTCTTT
cdr3_aa: CASSLERWGNTEAFF

clone_size: few
cdr3_length: 15
j_call: TRBJ1-6
d_call: .
v_call: TRBV20-1
cdr3_nt: TGCAGTGCTAGAGATCTGGGGCAGGATAATTCACCCCTCCACTTT
cdr3_aa: CSARDLGQDNSPLHF

clone_size: .
cdr3_length: 14
j_call: TRBJ2-7
d_call: TRBD2
v_call: TRBV20-1
cdr3_nt: TGCAGTGCTTCCGGACTAGCGGAAGCCTACGAGCAGTACTTC
cdr3_aa: CSASGLAEAYEQYF

clone_size: .
cdr3_length: 14
j_call: TRBJ2-2
d_call: .
v_call: TRBV10-3
cdr3_nt: TGTGCCATCAGTGAGGGGGGGTCCACCGGGGAGCTGTTTTTT
cdr3_aa: CAISEGGSTGELFF

clone_size: .
cdr3_length: 17
j_call: TRBJ2-2
d_call: TRBD2
v_call: TRBV5-1
cdr3_nt: TGCGCCAGCAGCGCGCCCAGCGGGGGTACGAACACCGGGGAGCTGTTTTTT
cdr3_aa: CASSAPSGGTNTGELFF

clone_size: few
cdr3_length: 15
j_call: TRBJ1-2
d_call: TRBD1
v_call: TRBV2
cdr3_nt: TGTGCCAGCAGTGGGACAGGGCTACCGAGCTATGGCTACACCTTC
cdr3_aa: CASSGTGLPSYGYTF

clone_size: .
cdr3_length: 14
j_call: TRBJ2-7
d_call: TRBD2
v_call: TRBV20-1
cdr3_nt: TGCAGTGCCCCTGATCCTAGCGGGGCCTACGAGCAGTACTTC
cdr3_aa: CSAPDPSGAYEQYF

clone_size: .
cdr3_length: 17
j_call: TRBJ2-1
d_call: .
v_call: TRBV5-1
cdr3_nt: TGCGCCAGCAGCCCCCTGGGAGTCAAGAGCTCCTACAATGAGCAGTTCTTC
cdr3_aa: CASSPLGVKSSYNEQFF

clone_size: many
cdr3_length: 15
j_call: TRBJ2-7
d_call: .
v_call: TRBV7-2
cdr3_nt: TGTGCCAGCAGCTTAGTTGGCAGGGAAGCCTACGAGCAGTACTTC
cdr3_aa: CASSLVGREAYEQYF

clone_size: many
cdr3_length: 16
j_call: TRBJ2-5
d_call: TRBD2
v_call: TRBV5-1
cdr3_nt: TGCGCCAGCAGCTTGGGTCTAGCGGGGGACTCGGAGACCCAGTACTTC
cdr3_aa: CASSLGLAGDSETQYF

clone_size: once
cdr3_length: 15
j_call: TRBJ2-1
d_call: .
v_call: TRBV7-9
cdr3_nt: TGTGCCAGCAGCTTATGGGGACTTCTCTACAATGAGCAGTTCTTC
cdr3_aa: CASSLWGLLYNEQFF

clone_size: many
cdr3_length: 16
j_call: TRBJ2-3
d_call: TRBD2
v_call: TRBV20-1
cdr3_nt: TGCAGTGCCGCGGGGGGGGCTAGCGGGGACTCAGATACGCAGTATTTT
cdr3_aa: CSAAGGASGDSDTQYF

clone_size: .
cdr3_length: 14
j_call: TRBJ1-5
d_call: .
v_call: TRBV20-1
cdr3_nt: TGCAGTGCTAGAGATTTGAATAGCAATCAGCCCCAGCATTTT
cdr3_aa: CSARDLNSNQPQHF

clone_size: .
cdr3_length: 18
j_call: TRBJ1-5
d_call: TRBD1
v_call: TRBV6-2/TRBV6-3
cdr3_nt: TGTGCCAGCAGCCCCGGGACAGGGGGTGGAGTACGCAATCAGCCCCAGCATTTT
cdr3_aa: CASSPGTGGGVRNQPQHF

clone_size: few
cdr3_length: 16
j_call: TRBJ2-5
d_call: .
v_call: TRBV7-6
cdr3_nt: TGTGCCAGCAGCTTAGGAGATCTGGGGATGGCGGAGACCCAGTACTTC
cdr3_aa: CASSLGDLGMAETQYF

clone_size: few
cdr3_length: 14
j_call: TRBJ1-2
d_call: .
v_call: TRBV6-6
cdr3_nt: TGTGCCAGCAGGTACGTAGGGCAGGGTGGAGGCTACACCTTC
cdr3_aa: CASRYVGQGGGYTF

clone_size: few
cdr3_length: 16
j_call: TRBJ2-3
d_call: .
v_call: TRBV10-3
cdr3_nt: TGTGCCATCAGTGAGCCGACAGGTATCAGCACAGATACGCAGTATTTT
cdr3_aa: CAISEPTGISTDTQYF

clone_size: many
cdr3_length: 15
j_call: TRBJ2-6
d_call: .
v_call: TRBV18
cdr3_nt: TGTGCCAGCTCACCACCCCCGGCTGGGGCCAACGTCCTGACTTTC
cdr3_aa: CASSPPPAGANVLTF

clone_size: many
cdr3_length: 14
j_call: TRBJ2-5
d_call: .
v_call: TRBV5-1
cdr3_nt: TGTGCCAGCAGCTTAAACAGGGGGGGGGAGACCCAGTACTTC
cdr3_aa: CASSLNRGGETQYF

clone_size: .
cdr3_length: 14
j_call: TRBJ1-2
d_call: TRBD1
v_call: TRBV19
cdr3_nt: TGTGCCAGTAGTATGGACAGGGGATTTGATGGCTACACCTTC
cdr3_aa: CASSMDRGFDGYTF

clone_size: few
cdr3_length: 18
j_call: TRBJ2-6
d_call: .
v_call: TRBV29-1
cdr3_nt: TGCAGCGTTGAAGAGGCCGACAGTTTATCCTCTGGGGCCAACGTCCTGACTTTC
cdr3_aa: CSVEEADSLSSGANVLTF